Here is one TCR beta chain with its context. As yet, its antigen is unknown. The record originates from a study of shared clonotypes between healthy human individuals. Findings and caveats of the study: The low donor count limited represented genetic and exposure-history diversity.

Trimming left V 4 bases short and J 7 bases short, with 17 bases between. The CDR3 spans 15 residues. Germline V gives CDR1 SGHRS, CDR2 YFSETQ. Sequenced by immunoSEQ multiplex PCR; TCRdb stores in-frame clones only, minus some. The profile shows about 980,000 clones, about three quarters of them singletons. This TCR was sampled from a man in his late teens or twenties in good health. The sequencing sample was made of memory CD4+ T cells sorted from blood. Subset specified: CD45RA-negative fraction. The gene calls are TRBV5-1 and TRBJ1-4; D perhaps matches TRBD1 (5 bases). The CDR3 sequence is CASSPSRGDGEKLFF. DNA for the CDR3: TGCGCCAGCAGCCCCAGTAGAGGGGATGGTGAAAAACTGTTTTTT.